The source of this TCR beta chain is a study of blood T cell repertoires in COVID-19. Repertoires were generated with immunoSEQ multiplex PCR, while TCRdb's copy carries only in-frame clones and drops some. The table includes under 300,000 clones, roughly three quarters detected once. Per the germline V gene, CDR1 is SGHNT and CDR2 is YENEEA. The CDR3 runs 15 residues. With 4 bases clipped from V and 0 bases from J, the junction kept 2 bases outside the gene matches. The V call is TRBV11-3, the J call TRBJ2-2; 7 bases map to TRBD2. Sequenced: peripheral blood. The sequence was collected from a woman aged 35 to 49 with active or convalescent COVID-19. The CDR3: CASSWGGPNTGELFF. CDR3 DNA sequence: TGTGCCAGCAGCTGGGGGGGACCGAACACCGGGGAGCTGTTTTTT.